The 21 T cell receptor beta chains presented below share a single source sample, sequenced in a study of Graves' ophthalmopathy and Graves' hyperthyroidism. The TCR beta CDR3 regions underwent amplification from RNA transcripts. HTBI-primed RT-PCR formed the first round, and a multiplex PCR formed the second. TCRdb passed the multiplex PCR reads through MiXCR, listing each CDR3 protein once. There are 300,000 to 400,000 distinct CDR3 sequences in the sample; roughly 15% occur only once, and approximately 13% lies in the top ten. Material: peripheral blood. All receptors derive from an adult man with Graves' ophthalmopathy.

The chain's CDR3 is CASSTGRQGVGELFF. In DNA form, the CDR3 reads TGTGCCAGTAGTACCGGGAGGCAGGGAGTGGGGGAGCTGTTTTTT. This chain uses TRBV19 with TRBJ2-2; TRBD2 agrees at 7 bases. This CDR3 is built from 15 residues. Germline trimming cut 4 bases from V and 8 bases from J; bases unmatched to any gene: 10. The germline V gene has CDR1 LNHDA and CDR2 SQIVND (reference sequence).

In DNA form, the CDR3 reads TGTGCCATCCGGACAGGACCCTACGAGCAGTACTTC. It yields the protein CAIRTGPYEQYF. This chain links TRBV6-2 or TRBV6-3 with TRBJ2-7, with 7 bases identical to TRBD1. The CDR3 extends over 12 amino acids. Unmatched junction bases numbered 5, after V lost 10 bases and J lost 2 bases. Germline V gene lookup returns CDR1 MNHEY and CDR2 SVGEGT.

This clonotype has at least ten counts. The chain joins TRBV11-2 to TRBJ1-1; 7 nucleotides match TRBD1. V shed 5 bases and J 3 bases; nucleotides not matched to a gene: 3. The germline CDR1 and CDR2 sequences are SGHAT and FQNNGV. The CDR3 is 13 amino acids. The CDR3 reads CASSAQGDTEAFF. The DNA for the CDR3 is TGTGCCAGCAGCGCTCAGGGGGACACTGAAGCTTTCTTT.

In its sample, this clonotype was seen many times. The chain has TRBV6-4 and TRBJ1-5, with D unresolved. V lost 4 bases and J 2 bases, leaving 12 bases between the germline ends. The CDR3 has 15 residues. CDR1 and CDR2 from the germline V gene are MRHNA and SNTAGT. CDR3 residues: CASSGRGSGNQPQHF. CDR3 coding DNA: TGTGCCAGCAGTGGGCGGGGAAGCGGCAATCAGCCCCAGCATTTT.

This clonotype was counted ten times or more. The V call is TRBV2, the J call TRBJ2-7; no definite D call. The germline V and J ends were trimmed by 0 bases and 6 bases, with 12 bases remaining between them. The CDR3 contains 14 residues. Germline lookup yields CDR1 SNHLY and CDR2 FYNNEI. CDR3 region: CASSEAGRFSEQYF. In DNA, the CDR3 is TGTGCCAGCAGTGAAGCGGGCAGGTTTTCCGAGCAGTACTTC.

The chain carries TRBV6-1 and TRBJ1-3; a weak D match, TRBD1 (5 bases). CDR1 MNHNS and CDR2 SASEGT come from the germline V gene. With 8 bases removed from V and 0 bases from J, the gap between germline ends came to 11 bases. The CDR3 sequence is 14 residues long. As DNA, the CDR3 is TGTGCCAGCCGATCGACAGTCTCTGGAAACACCATATATTTT. It codes for CASRSTVSGNTIYF.

This clonotype has at least ten counts. The chain carries TRBV7-3 and TRBJ1-1; D is unclear. The V end lost 6 bases, the J end lost 3 bases, and 8 bases lay between the germline ends. CDR1 is SGHTA and CDR2 is FQGTGA in the germline V gene. This CDR3 is 12 amino acids long. The CDR3 DNA is TGTGCCAGCAGGGGCCGGTACACTGAAGCTTTCTTT. This encodes CASRGRYTEAFF.

This clonotype has ten or more counts. The genes are TRBV6-2 or TRBV6-3 and TRBJ1-6, with D possibly TRBD1 on 5 matching bases. The ends were cut back, 0 bases at V and 8 bases at J, with 14 bases in the middle. The CDR3 covers 16 residues. In germline, CDR1 is MNHEY, CDR2 SVGEGT. DNA of the CDR3: TGTGCCAGCAGTTACTCGACAGTAAGGAGATATTCACCCCTCCACTTT. It yields the protein CASSYSTVRRYSPLHF.

The chain is built from TRBV19 and TRBJ1-1; D may be TRBD1 (5 bases). The CDR3 is 14 amino acids. The V end was cut by 9 bases, the J end by 8 bases, with 22 bases between. Germline-derived CDR1 and CDR2 are LNHDA and SQIVND (reference sequence). CDR3 amino acids: CASSLSGKGREAFF. The CDR3 region has the DNA TGTGCCAGCAGTTTGTCAGGGAAGGGACGGGAAGCTTTCTTT.

This clonotype has ten or more counts. The V gene is TRBV20-1, the J gene TRBJ2-2; TRBD2 aligns across 12 bases. CDR1 is DFQATT and CDR2 is SNEGSKA in the germline V gene (reference sequence). The CDR3 contains 16 residues. With V trimmed by 0 bases and J by 6 bases, 5 bases remained unmatched. CDR3 protein: CSARDGTSGSAGELFF. The CDR3, as DNA: TGCAGTGCTAGAGATGGGACTAGCGGGTCTGCCGGGGAGCTGTTTTTT.

This clonotype was counted at least ten times. The CDR3 DNA reads TGTGCCAGCAGCGGCGGGGCGATGATCTACGAGCAGTACTTC. This codes for CASSGGAMIYEQYF. The chain is built from TRBV5-6 and TRBJ2-7, with a possible D match to TRBD2 (6 bases). Germline loops: CDR1 SGHDT, CDR2 YYEEEE. Trimming cost V 4 bases and J 3 bases, with 14 bases left between them. CDR3 length: 14 amino acids.

The genes are TRBV7-3 and TRBJ2-5; TRBD2 agrees at 8 bases. The CDR3 has 15 amino acids. The V and J ends lost 4 bases and 2 bases, in that order; junction bases with no gene match: 6. CDR1 is SGHTA and CDR2 is FQGTGA in the germline V gene. For the CDR3, the DNA is TGTGCCAGCAGCTCCGCGGGGGGCGAACAAGAGACCCAGTACTTC. Its protein is CASSSAGGEQETQYF.

This clonotype was observed at least ten times. The chain links TRBV2 to TRBJ2-5, with 7 bases aligning to TRBD1. The CDR3 loop spans 15 amino acids. Germline V gene data show CDR1 as SNHLY and CDR2 as FYNNEI. V lost 0 bases to trimming and J lost 1 base; unmatched junction nucleotides: 2. CDR3 nucleotide sequence: TGTGCCAGCAGTGAAGCGGGACAGTTCCAAGAGACCCAGTACTTC. This encodes CASSEAGQFQETQYF.

This clonotype has at least ten counts. This CDR3 reads CASSSGSTRPNTEAFF. The CDR3 DNA reads as TGTGCCAGCAGCTCGGGTTCGACCCGACCGAACACTGAAGCTTTCTTT. V and J are TRBV7-8 and TRBJ1-1; D gene unclear. The CDR3 has 16 residues. The V gene lost 4 bases and the J gene lost 1 base, with 16 bases spanning the gap. In germline, CDR1 is SGHVS, CDR2 FQNEAQ.

J is TRBJ2-7 and V is TRBV2; the match to TRBD1 covers 9 bases. J gave up 6 bases and V 10 bases, and 10 bases lay outside the gene matches. The length of the CDR3 is 13 residues. In germline, CDR1 is SNHLY, CDR2 FYNNEI. CDR3 sequence reads: CATSRQGGSEQYF. Here the CDR3 DNA reads TGTGCCACCTCAAGACAGGGGGGGAGCGAGCAGTACTTC.

J is TRBJ1-2 and V is TRBV30; D possibly corresponds to TRBD1 (5 bases). The CDR3 is 14 amino acids. Germline V lookup: CDR1 GTSNPN, CDR2 SVGIG (reference sequence). V lost 0 bases, J lost 4 bases, and 12 bases lay in between. The CDR3 here is CAWSVAGVGYGYTF. The CDR3 region has the DNA TGTGCCTGGAGTGTAGCGGGGGTCGGCTATGGCTACACCTTC.

This clonotype was recorded many times. This rearrangement joins TRBV20-1 to TRBJ1-2; D is undetermined. The germline V gene encodes CDR1 DFQATT and CDR2 SNEGSKA (reference sequence). The CDR3 has 15 residues. Deletions cut 6 bases from V and 11 bases from J, with 28 bases between. The CDR3 is CSALSPARVVNDYTF. As DNA, the CDR3 is TGCAGTGCCCTAAGTCCCGCAAGGGTGGTTAACGATTACACCTTC.

The sample holds many counts of this clonotype. The CDR3 DNA sequence: TGTGCCAGCAGTAGCGAAGGAGGGGAAGCTTTCTTT. This translates into CASSSEGGEAFF. The rearrangement uses TRBV12-3 or TRBV12-4 and TRBJ1-1; no firm D call. The CDR3 length is 12 residues. Trimming shortened V by 5 bases and J by 8 bases, and 12 bases separated the two germline ends.

This clonotype was counted at least ten times. The gene calls are TRBV11-3 and TRBJ2-7, with D possibly being TRBD2 (7 bases). Looked up from germline, CDR1 is SGHNT and CDR2 is YENEEA. This CDR3 comprises 14 residues. V was shortened by 4 bases and J by 3 bases, with 13 bases between the two germline ends. The CDR3: CASSSRGGHYEQYF. For the CDR3, the DNA is TGTGCCAGCAGCTCGAGGGGGGGACACTACGAGCAGTACTTC. Full variable domain (missing parts from reference TRBV11-3 and TRBJ2-7): EAGVVQSPRYKIIEKKQPVAFWCNPISGHNTLYWYLQNLGQGPELLIRYENEEAVDDSQLPKDRFSAERLKGVDSTLKIQPAELGDSAVYLCASSSRGGHYEQYFGPGTRLTVT.

This clonotype was counted at least ten times. The chain couples TRBV29-1 to TRBJ2-2; the match to TRBD2 covers 15 bases. Germline V gene data show CDR1 as SQVTM and CDR2 as ANQGSEA. V dropped 8 bases and J dropped 6; count of bases not matched to a gene: 7. The CDR3 length is 15 residues. CDR3 sequence: CSSGLAGGPAGELFF. The CDR3 bases are TGCAGCTCAGGACTAGCGGGAGGGCCGGCCGGGGAGCTGTTTTTT.

Ten or more counts support this clonotype. The gene calls are TRBV7-2 and TRBJ2-5; 8 positions match TRBD2. V dropped 5 bases and J dropped 5; count of bases not matched to a gene: 10. Germline V gene data show CDR1 as SGHTA and CDR2 as FQGNSA. The CDR3 length is 15 residues. In nucleotides, the CDR3 is TGTGCCAGCAGCCTCGGGGGGGGGGCGGCTGAGACCCAGTACTTC. This encodes CASSLGGGAAETQYF.